The 3 T cell receptor beta chains in this list originate from one sample, sequenced in a study of blood T cell repertoires in COVID-19. Profiling relied on immunoSEQ multiplex PCR, and the TCRdb table lists in-frame clones only, not all of them. The sample has under 120,000 clones, 75% to 90% seen once. The sequenced sample was peripheral blood. The source of these receptors is a woman older than 75 with acute or convalescent COVID-19.

The chain uses TRBV9 and TRBJ2-2; 8 bases fit TRBD2. The CDR3 consists of 15 residues. Germline V gene lookup returns CDR1 SGDLS and CDR2 YYNGEE. V was pared by 3 bases and J by 1 base, with 2 bases of the junction left unmatched. The CDR3 region has the DNA TGTGCCAGCAGCGAGGGACTAGTGAACACCGGGGAGCTGTTTTTT. Its protein product is CASSEGLVNTGELFF.

The chain combines TRBV18 with TRBJ2-1, with 11 nucleotides matching TRBD2. The germline V gene has CDR1 KGHSH and CDR2 LQKENI. V shed 1 base and J 5 bases; nucleotides not matched to a gene: 4. The CDR3 has 16 residues. CDR3 in amino acids: CASSPRLAGNDNEQFF. As DNA, the CDR3 is TGTGCCAGCTCACCACGACTAGCGGGGAATGACAATGAGCAGTTCTTC.

V gene TRBV9 combines with J gene TRBJ2-1; 7 bases line up with TRBD1. The CDR3 contains 14 residues. The germline gives CDR1 SGDLS, CDR2 YYNGEE. Germline trimming cut 10 bases from V and 6 bases from J; bases unmatched to any gene: 13. CDR3 coding DNA: TGTGCCTGCTCTAGGACAGGTGTGGCCAATGAGCAGTTCTTC. Translating gives CACSRTGVANEQFF.